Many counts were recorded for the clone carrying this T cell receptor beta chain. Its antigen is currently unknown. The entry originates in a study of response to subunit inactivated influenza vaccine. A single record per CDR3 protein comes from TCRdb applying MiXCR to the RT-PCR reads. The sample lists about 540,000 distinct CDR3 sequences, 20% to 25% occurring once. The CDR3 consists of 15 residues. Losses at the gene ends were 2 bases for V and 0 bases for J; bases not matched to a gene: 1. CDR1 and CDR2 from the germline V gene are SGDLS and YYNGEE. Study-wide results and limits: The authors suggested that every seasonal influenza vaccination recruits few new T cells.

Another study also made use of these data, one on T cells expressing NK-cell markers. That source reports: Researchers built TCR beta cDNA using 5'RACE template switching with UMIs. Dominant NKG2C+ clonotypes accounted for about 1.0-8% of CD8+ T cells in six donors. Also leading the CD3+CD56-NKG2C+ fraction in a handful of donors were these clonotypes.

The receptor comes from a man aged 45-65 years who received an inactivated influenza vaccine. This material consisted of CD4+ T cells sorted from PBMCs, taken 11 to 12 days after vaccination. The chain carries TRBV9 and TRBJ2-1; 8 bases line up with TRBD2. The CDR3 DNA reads TGTGCCAGCAGCGTGAGCGGGAGCTCCTACAATGAGCAGTTCTTC. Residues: CASSVSGSSYNEQFF. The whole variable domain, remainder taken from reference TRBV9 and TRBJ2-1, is DSGVTQTPKHLITATGQRVTLRCSPRSGDLSVYWYQQSLDQGLQFLIQYYNGEERAKGNILERFSAQQFPDLHSELNLSSLELGDSALYFCASSVSGSSYNEQFFGPGTRLTVL.